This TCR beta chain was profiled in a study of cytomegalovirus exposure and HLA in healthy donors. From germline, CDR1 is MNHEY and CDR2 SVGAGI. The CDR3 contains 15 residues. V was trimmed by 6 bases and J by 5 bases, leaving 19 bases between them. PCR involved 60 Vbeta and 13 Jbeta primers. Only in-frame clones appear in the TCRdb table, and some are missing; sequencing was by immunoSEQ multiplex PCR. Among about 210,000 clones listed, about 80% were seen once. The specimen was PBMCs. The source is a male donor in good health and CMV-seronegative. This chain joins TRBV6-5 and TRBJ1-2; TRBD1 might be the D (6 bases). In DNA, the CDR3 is TGTGCCAGCAGCCTCAGGGGCCCTAACTCGTATGGCTACACCTTC. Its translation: CASSLRGPNSYGYTF.